Presented here are 20 T cell receptor beta chains from one specimen sequenced in a study of T cell repertoires in cytomegalovirus infection. TCRdb ran MiXCR on the reads and lists one entry per CDR3 protein. The table lists 560,000 or so distinct CDR3 sequences, approximately 16% of them singletons, with roughly 25% in the top ten. Material: CD8+ T cells from PBMCs. The receptor set was obtained from a human donor in good health (CMV status not recorded). Some clones in this sample may be carry-over from other donors' samples.

This clonotype was observed many times. The J gene is TRBJ1-5, the V gene TRBV27, with D maybe TRBD1 (5 bases). There are 15 residues in the CDR3. Germline loops: CDR1 MNHEY, CDR2 SMNVEV (reference sequence). V lost 4 bases, J lost 1 base, and 11 bases lay in between. In DNA form, the CDR3 reads TGTGCCAGCAGTTCGGGGGGACCGAGCAATCAGCCCCAGCATTTT. Translated: CASSSGGPSNQPQHF.

This clonotype was counted a few times. The V and J genes are TRBV7-6 and TRBJ1-2; tentative D call: TRBD1 (5 bases). CDR1 and CDR2 from the germline V gene are SGHVS and FNYEAQ. Trimming shortened V by 5 bases and J by 1 base, and 17 bases separated the two germline ends. The CDR3 sequence is 16 residues long. The CDR3 DNA is TGTGCCAGCAGCCTACTTTCCGGGACCAATAACTATGGCTACACCTTC. It yields the protein CASSLLSGTNNYGYTF.

This clonotype was counted ten times or more. The V and J genes are TRBV7-8 and TRBJ1-1; weak D call: TRBD1 (6 bases). The CDR3 spans 16 residues. V was pared by 0 bases and J by 0 bases, with 11 bases between. Germline V CDR1 and CDR2: SGHVS, FQNEAQ. As DNA, the CDR3 is TGTGCCAGCAGCTTAGCTCCGGGGACACTGAACACTGAAGCTTTCTTT. Translation gives CASSLAPGTLNTEAFF.

This sequence joins TRBV7-9 and TRBJ2-2; D remains ambiguous. V lost 8 bases to trimming and J lost 7 bases, with 17 bases between them. This CDR3 has 14 residues. Germline loops: CDR1 SEHNR, CDR2 FQNEAQ (reference sequence). The CDR3 DNA follows: TGTGCCAGCCCAAGTTTCGAAGGGAACGGGGAGCTGTTTTTT. It is translated as CASPSFEGNGELFF.

The rearrangement uses TRBV7-9 and TRBJ2-7, with TRBD2 matching over 8 bases. This CDR3 has 15 amino acids. The J segment lost 3 bases and the V segment lost 6 bases, leaving 10 bases of the junction unmatched. Germline CDR1 is SEHNR and CDR2 is FQNEAQ (reference sequence). The CDR3 nucleotides read TGTGCCAGCAGTAGTAGCGGGGCGAAAAACTACGAGCAGTACTTC. As protein: CASSSSGAKNYEQYF. Looking up the rest from reference TRBV7-9 and TRBJ2-7 gives the full variable domain: DTGVSQNPRHKITKRGQNVTFRCDPISEHNRLYWYRQTLGQGPEFLTYFQNEAQLEKSRLLSDRFSAERPKGSFSTLEIQRTEQGDSAMYLCASSSSGAKNYEQYFGPGTRLTVT.

Only a few counts were recorded for this clonotype. The V gene is TRBV6-5, the J gene TRBJ2-1; 10 bases agree with TRBD1. Germline V lookup: CDR1 MNHEY, CDR2 SVGAGI. The CDR3 has 15 amino acids. V lost 0 bases to trimming and J lost 10 bases; unmatched junction nucleotides: 6. The CDR3 loop is CASSYSDRGMWEQFF. The CDR3 coding sequence is TGTGCCAGCAGTTACTCGGACAGGGGGATGTGGGAGCAGTTCTTC.

Only a few counts were recorded for this clonotype. This chain uses TRBV12-3 or TRBV12-4 with TRBJ2-7; 9 bases fit TRBD1. V was clipped by 1 base and J by 4 bases; unmatched bases: 8. The CDR3 has 16 residues. The CDR3, as DNA: TGTGCCAGCAGTTTAGGGTACCGGGACAGGGAATACGAGCAGTACTTC. As protein: CASSLGYRDREYEQYF.

The J gene is TRBJ2-7, the V gene TRBV27; TRBD2 matches at 13 bases. The CDR3 consists of 15 residues. Germline-derived CDR1 and CDR2 are MNHEY and SMNVEV (reference sequence). The junction had 6 bases not matched to a gene; V was cut back by 5 bases and J by 5 bases. This CDR3 is CASSPGTSGMNEQYF. The CDR3 bases are TGTGCCAGCAGTCCTGGGACTAGCGGGATGAACGAGCAGTACTTC.

This clonotype was detected only a few times. The chain carries TRBV19 and TRBJ1-1, with 9 positions matching TRBD1. The ends lost 3 bases at V and 3 bases at J; junction bases unmatched: 5. The CDR3 sequence is 15 residues long. Germline values: CDR1 LNHDA, CDR2 SQIVND (reference sequence). The CDR3 DNA reads as TGTGCCAGTAGTATCCCGGGACAGGGCTACACTGAAGCTTTCTTT. This encodes CASSIPGQGYTEAFF.

This clonotype was found many times. The chain uses TRBV19 and TRBJ1-5, with 10 nucleotides matching TRBD1. Germline CDR1 and CDR2: LNHDA and SQIVND (reference sequence). V lost 6 bases to trimming and J lost 7 bases; unmatched junction nucleotides: 12. The CDR3 totals 16 residues. CDR3 in DNA: TGTGCCAGTAGAGAACGGGGACAGGGGATAGGGCAGCCCCAGCATTTT. It translates to CASRERGQGIGQPQHF.

In its sample, this clonotype was seen a few times. V usage is TRBV14 and J usage is TRBJ1-4, with a possible D match to TRBD1 (5 bases). This CDR3 has 15 amino acids. V dropped 4 bases and J dropped 1 base, with 10 bases sitting between them. Germline V gene sequence: CDR1 SGHDN, CDR2 FVKESK. The CDR3 loop is CASSRPRGTNEKLFF. CDR3 DNA: TGTGCCAGCAGCCGTCCGAGGGGAACTAATGAAAAACTGTTTTTT. The variable domain in full, with the rest retrieved from reference TRBV14 and TRBJ1-4, is EAGVTQFPSHSVIEKGQTVTLRCDPISGHDNLYWYRRVMGKEIKFLLHFVKESKQDESGMPNNRFLAERTGGTYSTLKVQPAELEDSGVYFCASSRPRGTNEKLFFGSGTQLSVL.

This clonotype came up a few times. The chain joins TRBV4-2 to TRBJ2-2, with 8 bases aligning to TRBD1. CDR3 length equals 19 residues. Looked up from germline, CDR1 is LGHNA and CDR2 is YNFKEQ. J gave up 4 bases and V 4 bases, and 17 bases lay outside the gene matches. In DNA, the CDR3 is TGTGCCAGCAGCCGATACACTCTGGGACAGGAGGGTAGCACCGGGGAGCTGTTTTTT. This encodes CASSRYTLGQEGSTGELFF.

The V gene is TRBV19, the J gene TRBJ1-5, with D possibly TRBD1 on 5 matching bases. This CDR3 has 15 amino acids. Germline V CDR1 and CDR2: LNHDA, SQIVND (reference sequence). Trimming removed 2 bases from V and 7 bases from J, with 15 bases in between. CDR3 amino acids: CASSISGIDGQPQHF. The CDR3 nucleotides are TGTGCCAGTAGTATATCAGGGATAGATGGGCAGCCCCAGCATTTT.

The genes are TRBV4-1 and TRBJ1-1, with D unresolved. Germline values: CDR1 MGHRA, CDR2 YSYEKL. The V end lost 0 bases, the J end lost 1 base, and 12 bases lay between the germline ends. CDR3 length: 16 amino acids. CDR3 nucleotides: TGCGCCAGCAGCCAAGAATCAAGGGCAGCGAACACTGAAGCTTTCTTT. This sequence encodes CASSQESRAANTEAFF.

This clonotype was seen at least ten times. This chain uses TRBV12-3 or TRBV12-4 with TRBJ2-4, with a tentative D call TRBD2 (5 bases). V lost 7 bases and J lost 8, with 18 bases in between. CDR3 length: 14 residues. In DNA, the CDR3 is TGTGCCAGCACCTTATCCCACGTGAGGGACATTCAGTACTTC. This translates into CASTLSHVRDIQYF.

The CDR3 loop reads CASSILRGGSNQPQHF. The CDR3 DNA reads as TGTGCCAGTAGTATCCTCCGTGGGGGGTCCAATCAGCCCCAGCATTTT. The rearrangement links TRBV19 to TRBJ1-5; TRBD1 is a possible D gene (5 bases). This CDR3 spans 16 amino acids. Trimming removed 3 bases at V and 3 bases at J, with 15 bases between. Germline CDR1 LNHDA, CDR2 SQIVND (reference sequence). The whole variable domain, filled in from reference TRBV19 and TRBJ1-5, reads DGGITQSPKYLFRKEGQNVTLSCEQNLNHDAMYWYRQDPGQGLRLIYYSQIVNDFQKGDIAEGYSVSREKKESFPLTVTSAQKNPTAFYLCASSILRGGSNQPQHFGDGTRLSIL.

The V and J genes are TRBV4-1 and TRBJ1-3; D unresolved. The length of the CDR3 is 13 residues. The germline V gene encodes CDR1 MGHRA and CDR2 YSYEKL. V dropped 3 bases and J dropped 4 bases, with 7 bases sitting between them. CDR3 region: CASSQHLGNTIYF. CDR3 in DNA: TGCGCCAGCAGCCAGCATTTGGGAAACACCATATATTTT.

Only a few counts were recorded for this clonotype. The V call is TRBV6-1, the J call TRBJ2-4; tentatively, D is TRBD1 (5 bases). The germline CDR1 and CDR2 sequences are MNHNS and SASEGT. The CDR3 length is 16 residues. The V gene lost 6 bases and the J gene lost 4 bases, with 19 bases spanning the gap. CDR3 in amino acids: CASRRAGSRTKNIQYF. The CDR3 DNA is TGTGCCAGCAGACGGGCAGGTTCTCGGACAAAAAACATTCAGTACTTC.

This chain joins TRBV12-3 or TRBV12-4 and TRBJ2-1; D is unresolved. The CDR3 contains 17 residues. V was shortened by 5 bases and J by 0 bases, with 17 bases between the two germline ends. DNA of the CDR3: TGTGCCAGCAGTCCCACGGTGCGGAGCACCTCCTACAATGAGCAGTTCTTC. Protein product: CASSPTVRSTSYNEQFF.

This clonotype came up a few times. The gene calls are TRBV19 and TRBJ2-7; no clear D. Germline assignment: CDR1 LNHDA and CDR2 SQIVND (reference sequence). CDR3 length: 14 amino acids. Trimming removed 5 bases from V and 2 bases from J, with 13 bases in between. CDR3 sequence (DNA): TGTGCCAGTAGTGCGGAGACAACCACCTACGAGCAGTACTTC. It codes for CASSAETTTYEQYF.